Following are 18 T cell receptor beta chains from one sample sequenced in a study of metastatic and nonmetastatic thyroid tumors. MiXCR re-clonotyped the PCR reads for TCRdb. The sample lists 4,700 or so clones; just under 25% were seen once. Each patient went into thyroid surgery without having received any treatment. Sequencing was done on a sample of adjacent normal tissue. The receptors were gathered from a female donor with papillary thyroid cancer or a benign thyroid nodule (not recorded which). Some clones in this sample may be carry-over from other donors' samples.

This clone is deemed medium-sized. This chain connects TRBV6-1 to TRBJ2-1; D remains unclear. Germline-derived CDR1 and CDR2 are MNHNS and SASEGT. There are 14 residues in the CDR3. Trimming stripped 6 bases from V and 8 bases from J, with 17 bases between. The CDR3 DNA reads as TGTGCCAGCAGCCTTAGTAATGGCCACTATGAGCAGTTCTTC. This codes for CASSLSNGHYEQFF.

This clone was recorded at least ten times. A much larger clonotype is one base distant, so this may be a read error. The rearrangement uses TRBV6-5 and TRBJ2-1; TRBD2 is a possible D gene (5 bases). CDR1 and CDR2 from the germline V gene are MNHEY and SVGAGI. CDR3 length: 16 amino acids. CDR3: CASSYLTTSSDNEQFF. The CDR3 nucleotides read TGTGCCAGCAGTTACCTGACTACCAGCTCCGACAACGAGCAGTTCTTC.

This clone is deemed medium-sized. The chain couples TRBV30 to TRBJ1-5, with 8 positions matching TRBD1. Trimming removed 3 bases from V and 1 base from J; junction bases left unmatched: 2. The germline gives CDR1 GTSNPN, CDR2 SVGIG (reference sequence). The CDR3 contains 14 residues. The CDR3 DNA is TGTGCCTGGAGGGGACAGGCGAGCAATCAGCCCCAGCATTTT. Translated, it gives CAWRGQASNQPQHF.

The V gene is TRBV7-3, the J gene TRBJ1-1; tentative D call: TRBD1 (5 bases). Germline CDR1 is SGHTA and CDR2 is FQGTGA. The CDR3 consists of 13 residues. The V end was cut by 8 bases, the J end by 1 base, with 11 bases between. The DNA for the CDR3 is TGTGCCAGCTCCCAGGGCCCGAACACTGAAGCTTTCTTT. Translation gives CASSQGPNTEAFF.

The chain has TRBV20-1 and TRBJ1-2; possible D gene TRBD1, 6 bases. The germline V gene encodes CDR1 DFQATT and CDR2 SNEGSKA (reference sequence). This CDR3 spans 13 amino acids. Trimming cost V 3 bases and J 0 bases, with 8 bases left between them. The CDR3 sequence: CSARDRANYGYTF. The CDR3 nucleotides read TGCAGTGCTAGGGACAGAGCTAACTATGGCTACACCTTC.

In this sample, this clone turned up many times. The rearrangement links TRBV5-8 to TRBJ2-5; the D is unclear. Per germline, CDR1 SGHTS and CDR2 YDEGEE. With 4 bases removed from V and 11 bases from J, the gap between germline ends came to 18 bases. This CDR3 has 13 residues. The CDR3 DNA sequence: TGTGCCAGCAGCCTCCGCAGGACGGCGGATCAGTACTTC. It yields the protein CASSLRRTADQYF.

This clone was counted ten times or more. A much larger clone lies one base from this, so it may be a read error. The V call is TRBV28, the J call TRBJ2-1; D remains unclear. This CDR3 has 12 amino acids. Germline assignment: CDR1 MDHEN and CDR2 SYDVKM. CDR3 in amino acids: CAMKDAYNGQFF. For the CDR3, the DNA is TGTGCCATGAAGGACGCCTACAATGGGCAGTTCTTC.

Concerning this clone itself: Compared with germline, one end of the junction differs, possibly owing to a read error. Other DNA sequences within the sample encode an identical CDR3. The J gene is TRBJ1-6, the V gene TRBV20-1, with D unclear. This CDR3 is 14 amino acids long. Germline CDR1 is DFQATT and CDR2 is SNEGSKA (reference sequence). The CDR3 nucleotides read TGCAGTGCTAGAGCACCAGACTTGGGTTCACCCCTTCACTTT. Translated, it gives CSARAPDLGSPLHF.

By its share, this clone is medium-sized. This sequence joins TRBV6-1 and TRBJ1-5; D gene uncertain. Trimming left V 1 base short and J 2 bases short, with 12 bases between. Germline loops: CDR1 MNHNS, CDR2 SASEGT. The CDR3 sequence is 16 residues long. CDR3 protein: CASSEVGGIGNQPQHF. CDR3 nucleotides: TGTGCCAGCAGTGAAGTTGGAGGGATAGGCAATCAGCCCCAGCATTTT.

This clone has only a few counts. The gene calls are TRBV6-2 or TRBV6-3 and TRBJ1-2, with a possible D match to TRBD1 (6 bases). V was shortened by 8 bases and J by 2 bases, with 18 bases between the two germline ends. CDR3 size: 15 residues. The V gene's germline CDR1 is MNHEY and CDR2 SVGEGT. In nucleotides, the CDR3 is TGTGCCAGCGGAAAGATGACGGACAGCAACTATGGCTACACCTTC. It specifies CASGKMTDSNYGYTF.

This sequence joins TRBV27 and TRBJ2-1; the match to TRBD2 covers 10 bases. This CDR3 spans 16 amino acids. Trimming at V came to 3 bases and at J to 7 bases, leaving 9 bases not matched to a gene. Per the germline V gene, CDR1 is MNHEY and CDR2 is SMNVEV (reference sequence). CDR3 region: CASSFLAGAMSNEQFF. The CDR3 nucleotides read TGTGCCAGCAGTTTTCTAGCGGGAGCGATGTCTAATGAGCAGTTCTTC.

Sample share makes this clone medium-sized (0.01 to 0.1%). The same CDR3 is also encoded by other DNA sequences in this sample. CDR3 in amino acids: CASSLQGVSNQPQHF. The CDR3 coding sequence is TGTGCCAGCAGCTTACAGGGGGTGAGCAATCAGCCCCAGCATTTT. The chain combines TRBV7-8 with TRBJ1-5, with 7 bases aligning to TRBD1. Germline CDR1 and CDR2: SGHVS and FQNEAQ. CDR3 length equals 15 residues. V trimming: 2 bases; J trimming: 1 base; junction bases outside the gene matches: 2. Full variable domain (outside the CDR3, taken from reference TRBV7-8 and TRBJ1-5): GAGVSQSPRYKVAKRGQDVALRCDPISGHVSLFWYQQALGQGPEFLTYFQNEAQLDKSGLPSDRFFAERPEGSVSTLKIQRTQQEDSAVYLCASSLQGVSNQPQHFGDGTRLSIL.

The V and J genes are TRBV20-1 and TRBJ1-5; D is perhaps TRBD1 (5 bases). Trimming took off 2 bases at V and 2 bases at J, with 13 bases between the two ends. In germline, CDR1 is DFQATT, CDR2 SNEGSKA (reference sequence). The CDR3 has 15 residues. CDR3 sequence reads: CSARPGTVGNQPQHF. In DNA form, the CDR3 reads TGCAGTGCTAGACCCGGGACCGTGGGCAATCAGCCCCAGCATTTT.

Only a few counts were recorded for this clone. V and J are TRBV11-3 and TRBJ2-7; D not certain. Trimming removed 2 bases from V and 1 base from J, with 6 bases in between. CDR3 length: 13 residues. Germline lookup yields CDR1 SGHNT and CDR2 YENEEA. CDR3 nucleotide sequence: TGTGCCAGCAGCTTAAGAACGTCCTACGAGCAGTACTTC. As protein: CASSLRTSYEQYF.

A word on this clone: The junction departs from the called germline gene at one end, perhaps through a read error. The chain uses TRBV28 and TRBJ2-7; D not certain. CDR3 size: 13 residues. CDR1 is MDHEN, CDR2 SYDVKM, per germline. CDR3 bases: TGCGCCAGCAGCCTAAGTCCCCTCTACAAGCAGTACTTC. Translation: CASSLSPLYKQYF.

In its sample, this clone ranks as medium-sized (0.01 to 0.1%). The DNA of the CDR3 is TGTGCCAGCAGTACCATTGGGGGCATCGAATCACCCCTCCACTTT. It codes for CASSTIGGIESPLHF. The chain recombines TRBV28 with TRBJ1-6; TRBD1 is a possible D gene (6 bases). There are 15 residues in the CDR3. The V end lost 5 bases, the J end lost 10 bases, and 18 bases lay between the germline ends. Germline CDR1 and CDR2: MDHEN and SYDVKM.

A word on this clone: One end of the junction is discordant with germline, which a read error may explain. The chain combines TRBV6-5 with TRBJ1-2, with D maybe TRBD1 (6 bases). This CDR3 has 15 amino acids. Per germline, CDR1 MNHEY and CDR2 SVGAGI. Written as DNA, the CDR3 is TGTGCCCGCAGTTCCCCGTCAGGGGCAAACTATGGCTACACCTTC. Protein sequence: CARSSPSGANYGYTF.

By sample fraction, this clone is medium-sized. The rearrangement uses TRBV20-1 and TRBJ1-2, with 7 bases matching TRBD1. The germline V gene has CDR1 DFQATT and CDR2 SNEGSKA (reference sequence). J was trimmed by 8 bases and V by 2 bases; bases with no gene match: 5. CDR3 size: 12 residues. The CDR3 loop reads CSARRQGRGYTF. The CDR3 DNA follows: TGCAGTGCTAGAAGACAGGGTAGGGGCTACACCTTC.